The T cell receptor beta chain described here comes from a study of beta chain features in type 1 diabetes. The study reverse transcribed the entire isolated RNA, so it sequenced expressed TCRB transcripts. The repertoire was sequenced with immunoSEQ multiplex PCR; TCRdb's copy has only in-frame clones and lacks some. The sample comprises roughly 140,000 clones, 40% to 55% of which are singletons, and roughly 0.42% rests with the top ten. Sample: Tregs from blood. The sequence was obtained from a man aged 18 to 29 in good health.

The CDR3 sequence is CASSPGQSTYEQYF. The CDR3 nucleotides read TGTGCCAGCTCACCGGGACAGTCCACCTACGAGCAGTACTTC. The gene calls are TRBV18 and TRBJ2-7, with 7 bases that match TRBD1. Germline V gene sequence: CDR1 KGHSH, CDR2 LQKENI. J was trimmed by 2 bases and V by 3 bases; bases with no gene match: 4. There are 14 residues in the CDR3.